The rows below give T cell receptor beta chains drawn from one sample of a study of shared clonotypes between healthy human individuals. Produced via immunoSEQ multiplex PCR; TCRdb's table is partial and in-frame only. This table has under 600,000 clones, around three quarters appearing once. Sequencing input: PBMCs. All receptors come from a woman in her 40s in good health. Some clones in this sample may be carry-over from other donors' samples. Both conserved end residues are part of each CDR3. A D gene is named only where the DNA matches it firmly. Clone size is shown for a subset of rows, as once, few, many or a class of expanded clone.

TRBV29-1	TRBJ1-1	NA	NA	TGCAGCGTGACAGCGAACACTGAAGCTTTCTTT	CSVTANTEAFF
TRBV18	TRBJ1-5	NA	TRBD1	TGTGCCAGCTCATCCGCAGGGGGAAATCAGCCCCAGCATTTT	CASSSAGGNQPQHF
TRBV29-1	TRBJ2-7	many	TRBD2	TGCAGCGTCCCCGGGGGGGCTAGCGACATTTACGAGCAGTACTTC	CSVPGGASDIYEQYF
TRBV27	TRBJ2-3	many	TRBD2	TGTGCCAGCAGTTCGCGCCACTCCGGGACTAGCGACCGGGGAAGGGAGTATTTT	CASSSRHSGTSDRGREYF
TRBV6-6	TRBJ2-3	once	TRBD2	TGTGCCAGCAGTTACGGGCGGGAGGGCCTATCTGATACGCAGTATTTT	CASSYGREGLSDTQYF
TRBV28	TRBJ2-7	NA	TRBD2	TGTGCCAGCAGTTTAGGGCTAGCGGGGTCCTACGAGCAGTACTTC	CASSLGLAGSYEQYF
TRBV30	TRBJ2-3	NA	NA	TGTGCCTGGAGTAACTTAGCGGACTCGTGGGACACAGATACGCAGTATTTT	CAWSNLADSWDTDTQYF
TRBV19	TRBJ1-2	NA	NA	TGTGCCAGTAGTGAGGGACCGAGCTACTATGGCTACACCTTC	CASSEGPSYYGYTF
TRBV5-1	TRBJ2-3	NA	NA	TGCGCCAGCAAAGGGGCGGACACAGATACGCAGTATTTT	CASKGADTDTQYF
TRBV28	TRBJ2-7	NA	NA	TGTGCCAGCACCGACAGGTCCTACGAGCAGTACTTC	CASTDRSYEQYF
TRBV27	TRBJ1-1	NA	NA	TGTGCCAGCAGCTCACTCCTGGCGTTAGGTGAAGCTTTCTTT	CASSSLLALGEAFF
TRBV7-3	TRBJ1-1	NA	NA	TGTGCCAGCAGCGCAGACCTGAACACTGAAGCTTTCTTT	CASSADLNTEAFF
TRBV7-2	TRBJ2-7	NA	TRBD1	TGTGCCAGCAGCTTATCCTCCGGGACAGGTGTCTTC	CASSLSSGTGVF
TRBV7-8	TRBJ2-7	NA	TRBD1	TGTACCAGCAGCCGGGGACAGACCTACGAGCAGTACTTC	CTSSRGQTYEQYF
TRBV10-1	TRBJ2-7	NA	TRBD2	TGCGCCAGCAGTGAGGGGCTAGCGGGAGGTTCCTACGAGCAGTACTTC	CASSEGLAGGSYEQYF
TRBV27	TRBJ1-1	NA	TRBD1	TGTGCCAGCAGTTTAGCCAGGGGGAGCACTGAAGCTTTCTTT	CASSLARGSTEAFF
TRBV9	TRBJ1-3	once	NA	TGTGCCAGCAGCACCGAACCGGGAGGGTCTGGAAACACCATATATTTT	CASSTEPGGSGNTIYF
TRBV7-9	TRBJ1-1	NA	NA	TGTGCCAGCAGCTTGGACAGCTCGAACACTGGAGCTTTCTTT	CASSLDSSNTGAFF
TRBV5-8	TRBJ2-2	NA	TRBD1	TGTGCCAGCAGCTTACGACAGGGGGCCGTTGGCACCGGGGAGCTGTTTTTT	CASSLRQGAVGTGELFF
TRBV9	TRBJ1-1	NA	TRBD1	TGTGCCAGCGCTCCTGGGACAGCGGCGTTTATGAACACTGAAGCTTTCTTT	CASAPGTAAFMNTEAFF
TRBV18	TRBJ1-1	NA	NA	TGTGCCAGCTCTCTGACAGCGGACACTGAAGCTTTCTTT	CASSLTADTEAFF
TRBV2	TRBJ2-7	NA	NA	TGTGCCAGCAGTCGTGGCCTGACAGGCACCTACGAGCAGTACTTC	CASSRGLTGTYEQYF
TRBV11-2	TRBJ2-1	few	TRBD2	TGTGCCAGCAGCCTCTCGACTAGCGGGAGCTACAATGAGCAGTTCTTC	CASSLSTSGSYNEQFF
TRBV28	TRBJ2-4	NA	NA	TGTGCCAGCAGTTTATTTCCGGACCTAGCCAAAAACATTCAGTACTTC	CASSLFPDLAKNIQYF
TRBV5-1	TRBJ1-5	NA	TRBD1	TGCGCCAGCAGCTTGGCCGCAGGGGGAGGCTATCAGCCCCAGCATTTT	CASSLAAGGGYQPQHF
TRBV19	TRBJ2-7	NA	NA	TGTGCCAGTAGTATGAGGTTCACCGGGACAAATTCCTACGAGCAGTACTTC	CASSMRFTGTNSYEQYF
TRBV19	TRBJ2-1	NA	NA	TGTGCCAGTAGAAAAGGGGGGGGTTACAATGAGCAGTTCTTC	CASRKGGGYNEQFF
TRBV10-2	TRBJ2-1	NA	NA	TGCGCCAGCAAACAGACTTCCTACAATGAGCAGTTCTTC	CASKQTSYNEQFF
TRBV18	TRBJ2-7	NA	NA	TGTGCCAGCTCACCAAGCTCGGACGGAGCCTACGAGCAGTACTTC	CASSPSSDGAYEQYF
TRBV4-1	TRBJ2-5	NA	TRBD2	TGCGCCAGCAGCCCCCTAGCACTAGCGGGAGCCAGGGAGACCCAGTACTTC	CASSPLALAGARETQYF
TRBV7-9	TRBJ2-3	many	NA	TGTGCCAGCAGCTCCCGGGGCCCCGATACGCAGTATTTT	CASSSRGPDTQYF